The clone carrying this T cell receptor (beta chain) was observed once. What it binds is not known. This sample's time point: week 23, last vaccination. With topical imiquimod, each dose of the vaccine consisted of 300 ug of mutant IDH1 20-mer peptide. The method was immunoSEQ multiplex PCR; TCRdb's version includes in-frame clones alone and lacks a portion of them. This table holds approximately 39,000 clones, around 81% found once. The sample originates from a study of a mutant IDH1 vaccine in newly diagnosed glioma. This TCR was recovered from a man between 40 and 49 years old with glioma. Sequencing used PBMCs, obtained from a glioma patient whose treatment included an IDH1 peptide vaccine.

In nucleotides, the CDR3 is TGTGCCAGCAGCGTCCAGGGGGCGGAAAACATTCAGTACTTC. This codes for CASSVQGAENIQYF. The V call is TRBV9, the J call TRBJ2-4; 8 bases map to TRBD1. With V trimmed by 2 bases and J by 5 bases, 3 bases remained unmatched. Germline V gene sequence: CDR1 SGDLS, CDR2 YYNGEE. CDR3 length: 14 amino acids.